The 30 T cell receptor beta chains below were found in one sample sequenced in a study of blood T cell repertoires in COVID-19. Assay: immunoSEQ multiplex PCR; the TCRdb copy retains only in-frame clones and omits some. The table lists about 150,000 clones, 85% to 90% of them singletons. Source material: peripheral blood. The receptors come from a woman between 45 and 60 years old with active or convalescent COVID-19.

The J gene is TRBJ2-1, the V gene TRBV2; 7 bases map to TRBD2. Per the germline V gene, CDR1 is SNHLY and CDR2 is FYNNEI. The CDR3 loop spans 14 amino acids. V was pared by 0 bases and J by 7 bases, with 3 bases of the junction left unmatched. CDR3: CASSEAGLENEQFF. As DNA, the CDR3 is TGTGCCAGCAGTGAAGCTGGACTAGAAAATGAGCAGTTCTTC.

The chain combines TRBV6-5 with TRBJ1-2; 7 bases fit TRBD1. This CDR3 comprises 15 residues. Germline V gives CDR1 MNHEY, CDR2 SVGAGI. V dropped 0 bases and J dropped 4; count of bases not matched to a gene: 5. The CDR3 DNA reads TGTGCCAGCAGTTACTCGAAGGGGGCTGGCTATGGCTACACCTTC. Amino acid sequence: CASSYSKGAGYGYTF.

J is TRBJ2-7 and V is TRBV20-1, with 7 positions matching TRBD1. From germline, CDR1 is DFQATT and CDR2 SNEGSKA (reference sequence). The V and J ends lost 3 bases and 3 bases, in that order; junction bases with no gene match: 11. This CDR3 comprises 15 residues. In nucleotides, the CDR3 is TGCAGTGCTAGTCCAGGGGACAGTGTCCTCTACGAGCAGTACTTC. As protein: CSASPGDSVLYEQYF.

V gene TRBV28 combines with J gene TRBJ1-1, with a tentative D call TRBD1 (5 bases). Per the germline V gene, CDR1 is MDHEN and CDR2 is SYDVKM. Trimming took off 7 bases at V and 0 bases at J, with 15 bases between the two ends. The CDR3 loop spans 15 amino acids. Here the CDR3 reads CASTRQRNMNTEAFF. The CDR3, as DNA: TGTGCCAGCACCCGACAGAGGAACATGAACACTGAAGCTTTCTTT.

The chain recombines TRBV14 with TRBJ2-7; 10 nucleotides agree with TRBD1. The V gene end was trimmed by 2 bases and the J gene end by 7 bases; junction bases not matched to a gene: 8. Germline assignment: CDR1 SGHDN and CDR2 FVKESK. The CDR3 extends over 15 amino acids. The CDR3 nucleotides are TGTGCCAGCAGCCAACTTAGACAGGGGGCGTGGGAGCAGTACTTC. It is translated as CASSQLRQGAWEQYF.

CDR3 residues: CASSLWGNLAGVWPDTQYF. CDR3 sequence (DNA): TGTGCCAGCAGCTTGTGGGGAAACTTAGCGGGGGTTTGGCCAGATACGCAGTATTTT. The chain is built from TRBV5-8 and TRBJ2-3, with TRBD2 matching over 9 bases. The germline V gene encodes CDR1 SGHTS and CDR2 YDEGEE. The CDR3 totals 19 residues. V dropped 1 base and J dropped 4; count of bases not matched to a gene: 16.

The gene calls are TRBV3-1 (or the pseudogene TRBV3-2) and TRBJ2-3, with unresolved D. The V gene's germline CDR1 is LGHDT and CDR2 YNNKEL (reference sequence). The V end was cut by 0 bases, the J end by 4 bases, with 5 bases between. This CDR3 spans 13 amino acids. The CDR3 nucleotides read TGTGCCAGCAGCCAAGATCCGGCAGATACGCAGTATTTT. This encodes CASSQDPADTQYF.

The chain links TRBV30 to TRBJ1-2; 10 nucleotides align to TRBD1. J gave up 2 bases and V 0 bases, and 12 bases lay outside the gene matches. Germline CDR1 GTSNPN, CDR2 SVGIG (reference sequence). This CDR3 contains 18 residues. DNA for the CDR3: TGTGCCTGGAGTGTACGGGCCCTCGGGACAGGGGCAAACTATGGCTACACCTTC. Translating it yields CAWSVRALGTGANYGYTF.

The V call is TRBV5-1, the J call TRBJ1-2; D remains unclear. With 0 bases removed from V and 3 bases from J, the gap between germline ends came to 12 bases. Germline loops: CDR1 SGHRS, CDR2 YFSETQ. CDR3 length: 15 amino acids. The CDR3 reads CASSLDGINDYGYTF. The CDR3, as DNA: TGCGCCAGCAGCTTGGACGGGATTAATGACTATGGCTACACCTTC.

The V gene is TRBV28, the J gene TRBJ2-1; TRBD1 might be the D (5 bases). V lost 3 bases and J 10 bases, leaving 16 bases between the germline ends. The CDR3 consists of 14 residues. CDR1 is MDHEN, CDR2 SYDVKM, per germline. The CDR3 sequence is CASSLMDTLPEQFF. In DNA, the CDR3 is TGTGCCAGCAGTTTGATGGACACCTTGCCCGAGCAGTTCTTC.

V and J are TRBV9 and TRBJ2-3, with TRBD2 as a possible D gene (5 bases). The V gene's germline CDR1 is SGDLS and CDR2 YYNGEE. V lost 0 bases and J lost 0, with 11 bases in between. The CDR3 covers 16 residues. This chain's CDR3 is CASSVGTRTSTDTQYF. The CDR3 DNA sequence: TGTGCCAGCAGCGTAGGCACTAGAACGAGCACAGATACGCAGTATTTT.

The rearrangement links TRBV27 to TRBJ1-4, with 7 bases lining up with TRBD1. With 6 bases clipped from V and 7 bases from J, the junction kept 8 bases outside the gene matches. The CDR3 totals 14 residues. Germline V CDR1 and CDR2: MNHEY, SMNVEV (reference sequence). Here the CDR3 DNA reads TGTGCCAGCAGGCCGGGACAGACGCCTGAAAAACTGTTTTTT. This sequence encodes CASRPGQTPEKLFF. Full variable domain (missing parts from reference TRBV27 and TRBJ1-4): EAQVTQNPRYLITVTGKKLTVTCSQNMNHEYMSWYRQDPGLGLRQIYYSMNVEVTDKGDVPEGYKVSRKEKRNFPLILESPSPNQTSLYFCASRPGQTPEKLFFGSGTQLSVL.

The chain is built from TRBV4-3 and TRBJ2-7, with 7 bases identical to TRBD2. The CDR3 is 16 residues long. Germline lookup yields CDR1 LGHNA and CDR2 YSLEER. With V trimmed by 0 bases and J by 4 bases, 9 bases remained unmatched. The CDR3 reads CASSQEFAGELYEQYF. CDR3 nucleotide sequence: TGCGCCAGCAGCCAAGAATTCGCGGGGGAGTTATACGAGCAGTACTTC.

V is TRBV7-9 and J is TRBJ2-7; 12 positions match TRBD1. Per the germline V gene, CDR1 is SEHNR and CDR2 is FQNEAQ (reference sequence). The CDR3 is made up of 16 amino acids. J was trimmed by 4 bases and V by 4 bases; bases with no gene match: 8. The CDR3 here is CASSYSGQGADYEQYF. Written as DNA, the CDR3 is TGTGCCAGCAGCTATTCGGGACAGGGGGCAGATTACGAGCAGTACTTC.

This sequence joins TRBV11-2 and TRBJ2-2, with 10 bases fitting TRBD2. Germline CDR1 SGHAT, CDR2 FQNNGV. V was pared by 4 bases and J by 1 base, with 6 bases of the junction left unmatched. The CDR3 loop spans 17 amino acids. CDR3 sequence (DNA): TGTGCCAGCAGCTCCGGACGGACTAGCGGGAACACCGGGGAGCTGTTTTTT. This encodes CASSSGRTSGNTGELFF.

The V and J genes are TRBV7-3 and TRBJ2-1; a weak D match, TRBD2 (6 bases). V was pared by 5 bases and J by 0 bases, with 11 bases between. The CDR3 contains 15 residues. Germline V CDR1 and CDR2: SGHTA, FQGTGA. The CDR3 sequence is CASSRAGSSYNEQFF. For the CDR3, the DNA is TGTGCCAGCAGCCGAGCGGGTAGCTCCTACAATGAGCAGTTCTTC.

The gene calls are TRBV7-9 and TRBJ1-2, with D possibly being TRBD1 (6 bases). V was clipped by 11 bases and J by 1 base, with 14 bases between them. This CDR3 is 13 amino acids long. Germline values: CDR1 SEHNR, CDR2 FQNEAQ (reference sequence). DNA of the CDR3: TGTGCCGGGGGCTCGACAGTTAACTATGGCTACACCTTC. Its protein product is CAGGSTVNYGYTF.

The CDR3 coding sequence is TGTGCCAGCAGCTGGGACAGGGGAACCGGGGAGCTGTTTTTT. Translation gives CASSWDRGTGELFF. The genes are TRBV7-9 and TRBJ2-2; 10 bases map to TRBD1. Germline CDR1 and CDR2: SEHNR and FQNEAQ (reference sequence). This CDR3 is built from 14 residues. V was pared by 4 bases and J by 5 bases, with 1 base of the junction left unmatched.

This chain connects TRBV7-3 to TRBJ2-3, with no clear D. The V gene lost 4 bases and the J gene lost 2 bases, with 4 bases spanning the gap. Germline V gives CDR1 SGHTA, CDR2 FQGTGA. This CDR3 has 12 residues. The CDR3 nucleotides are TGTGCCAGCAGCTCTAACACAGATACGCAGTATTTT. It is translated as CASSSNTDTQYF.

CDR3 sequence: CASSYSAGHEYF. The CDR3, as DNA: TGTGCCAGCAGTTACTCTGCGGGCCATGAGTACTTC. The V and J genes are TRBV6-5 and TRBJ2-7; D possibly corresponds to TRBD2 (5 bases). This CDR3 has 12 residues. Looked up from germline, CDR1 is MNHEY and CDR2 is SVGAGI. The V and J ends lost 0 bases and 11 bases respectively, with 11 bases between them.

The V and J genes are TRBV19 and TRBJ2-7; D perhaps matches TRBD1 (5 bases). Trimming left V 2 bases short and J 1 base short, with 6 bases between. Germline assignment: CDR1 LNHDA and CDR2 SQIVND (reference sequence). The CDR3 runs to 13 residues. CDR3 protein: CASSITGSYEQYF. In nucleotides, the CDR3 is TGTGCCAGTAGTATAACAGGATCCTACGAGCAGTACTTC.

The rearrangement links TRBV7-2 to TRBJ1-5, with D hard to call. The CDR3 spans 14 residues. The germline V and J ends were trimmed by 8 bases and 0 bases, with 11 bases remaining between them. Germline CDR1 and CDR2: SGHTA and FQGNSA. The CDR3 DNA sequence: TGTGCCAGCGAGGCGTCGTATAGCAATCAGCCCCAGCATTTT. Translated, it gives CASEASYSNQPQHF.

This sequence joins TRBV29-1 and TRBJ1-2, with 7 bases that match TRBD1. V lost 4 bases to trimming and J lost 8 bases; unmatched junction nucleotides: 10. The CDR3 loop spans 13 amino acids. Germline V gives CDR1 SQVTM, CDR2 ANQGSEA. CDR3 residues: CSVGKAGGFGYTF. The DNA for the CDR3 is TGCAGCGTTGGCAAGGCAGGGGGTTTCGGCTACACCTTC.

This chain links TRBV6-5 with TRBJ1-2, with TRBD1 matching 8 bases. J gave up 5 bases and V 10 bases, and 12 bases lay outside the gene matches. This CDR3 region has 14 residues. Germline CDR1 is MNHEY and CDR2 is SVGAGI. In DNA, the CDR3 is TGTGCCACCAACAGGGGGGATACCCAATATGGCTACACCTTC. Translation gives CATNRGDTQYGYTF.

With respect to this clone: Other DNA sequences in the sample encode the same CDR3. The chain employs TRBV5-1 and TRBJ2-7, with TRBD1 matching 10 bases. V lost 4 bases, J lost 3 bases, and 4 bases stayed unmatched. Germline V CDR1 and CDR2: SGHRS, YFSETQ. The CDR3 contains 14 residues. CDR3 sequence reads: CASSPGQGGYEQYF. In nucleotides, the CDR3 is TGCGCCAGCAGCCCTGGACAGGGGGGCTACGAGCAGTACTTC.

V and J are TRBV6-1 and TRBJ1-5; D might be TRBD1 (6 bases). The CDR3 loop spans 16 amino acids. Germline loops: CDR1 MNHNS, CDR2 SASEGT. With 0 bases removed from V and 3 bases from J, the gap between germline ends came to 12 bases. The CDR3 protein is CASSEAGNRVNQPQHF. The CDR3 nucleotides are TGTGCCAGCAGTGAAGCGGGTAACAGGGTCAATCAGCCCCAGCATTTT.

The chain recombines TRBV30 with TRBJ2-7; D uncertain. Trimming took 3 bases from V and 4 from J, leaving 13 bases between them. Germline assignment: CDR1 GTSNPN and CDR2 SVGIG (reference sequence). The CDR3 is 13 amino acids. CDR3 sequence (DNA): TGTGCCTGGAGGGTTGCAGGTTTTTACGAGCAGTACTTC. Protein sequence: CAWRVAGFYEQYF.

The CDR3 sequence: CASSDGGGYTF. Written as DNA, the CDR3 is TGTGCCAGCAGTGATGGGGGGGGCTACACCTTC. The genes are TRBV6-4 and TRBJ1-2, with D possibly being TRBD1 (5 bases). CDR1 and CDR2 from the germline V gene are MRHNA and SNTAGT. V was trimmed by 3 bases and J by 8 bases, leaving 7 bases between them. CDR3 length equals 11 residues.

V usage is TRBV7-6 and J usage is TRBJ1-3; TRBD1 agrees at 7 bases. The J segment lost 2 bases and the V segment lost 4 bases, leaving 11 bases of the junction unmatched. The CDR3 covers 17 residues. Germline loops: CDR1 SGHVS, CDR2 FNYEAQ. CDR3 in amino acids: CASSSRRQGGAGNTIYF. Written as DNA, the CDR3 is TGTGCCAGCAGCTCCCGCCGACAGGGTGGAGCTGGAAACACCATATATTTT.

The V and J genes are TRBV2 and TRBJ1-1, with TRBD1 identical over 7 bases. V trimming: 6 bases; J trimming: 1 base; junction bases outside the gene matches: 2. The CDR3 spans 13 residues. The germline V gene has CDR1 SNHLY and CDR2 FYNNEI. As DNA, the CDR3 is TGTGCCAGCAGGCGGGACAGGAACACTGAAGCTTTCTTT. Translated, it gives CASRRDRNTEAFF.